The following is a TCR beta chain sequence with its context. V lost 2 bases to trimming and J lost 3 bases, with 13 bases between them. Germline V CDR1 and CDR2: MNHNS, SASEGT. The CDR3 sequence is 15 residues long. Produced via immunoSEQ multiplex PCR; TCRdb's table is partial and in-frame only. The table includes about 180,000 clones, roughly three quarters detected once. The sample is drawn from a study of blood T cell repertoires in COVID-19. This sequence originates from a woman older than 75 with COVID-19, enrolled during active disease. The chain employs TRBV6-1 and TRBJ1-1; no definite D call. Sample: peripheral blood. The CDR3 loop is CASSEYVGAYTEAFF. For the CDR3, the DNA is TGTGCCAGCAGTGAATACGTGGGCGCGTACACTGAAGCTTTCTTT.